The 26 T cell receptor beta chains below were found in one sample sequenced in a study of T cells in Graves' hyperthyroidism and ophthalmopathy. There were TCR beta CDR3 regions amplified from RNA transcripts. During a first-round RT-PCR of the TCR CDR3, the HTBI primer set was used. TCRdb re-derived calls from the multiplex PCR reads in MiXCR, one entry per CDR3 protein. The sample lists roughly 530,000 distinct CDR3 sequences; roughly 15% were seen once. Sequenced material: blood. These TCRs come from a woman aged 18 to 35 with Graves' ophthalmopathy.

The chain carries TRBV2 and TRBJ2-2; no clear D. The CDR3 extends over 16 amino acids. The germline V gene has CDR1 SNHLY and CDR2 FYNNEI. V lost 2 bases to trimming and J lost 4 bases, with 14 bases between them. Here the CDR3 DNA reads TGTGCCAGCAGTGAATTTTTCGGGCCCTCCACCGGGGAGCTGTTTTTT. This gives the protein CASSEFFGPSTGELFF.

Written as DNA, the CDR3 is TGTGCCAGCCGCTACAGGGGGCCCGGGGAGCTGTTTTTT. Protein: CASRYRGPGELFF. The rearrangement joins TRBV28 to TRBJ2-2, with 9 positions matching TRBD1. Per germline, CDR1 MDHEN and CDR2 SYDVKM. Losses at the gene ends were 8 bases for V and 6 bases for J; bases not matched to a gene: 4. This CDR3 comprises 13 residues.

This clonotype showed up just a few times. The rearrangement uses TRBV7-6 and TRBJ1-2; D remains unclear. The CDR3 runs 16 residues. Germline lookup yields CDR1 SGHVS and CDR2 FNYEAQ. Trimming cost V 1 base and J 0 bases, with 12 bases left between them. The CDR3 nucleotides read TGTGCCAGCAGCTTAGAGGCTGAGCCCCCTAACTATGGCTACACCTTC. Its protein product is CASSLEAEPPNYGYTF.

This clonotype was counted many times. The J gene is TRBJ1-1, the V gene TRBV28; no clear D. This CDR3 has 20 residues. V was clipped by 5 bases and J by 0 bases, with 28 bases between them. In germline, CDR1 is MDHEN, CDR2 SYDVKM. The CDR3 protein is CASSPFGTPRLPSMNTEAFF. CDR3 DNA sequence: TGTGCCAGCAGTCCCTTTGGTACCCCCCGCCTCCCGTCCATGAACACTGAAGCTTTCTTT.

The chain links TRBV27 to TRBJ2-2, with unresolved D. Per the germline V gene, CDR1 is MNHEY and CDR2 is SMNVEV (reference sequence). The CDR3 consists of 13 residues. V lost 6 bases and J 6 bases, leaving 11 bases between the germline ends. CDR3 sequence reads: CASSSEGSGELFF. The CDR3 DNA sequence: TGTGCCAGCAGCTCAGAAGGTTCCGGGGAGCTGTTTTTT.

The rearrangement joins TRBV7-9 to TRBJ1-4, with D unresolved. Trimming pared 1 base from V and 7 bases from J, leaving 7 bases between. CDR1 and CDR2 from the germline V gene are SEHNR and FQNEAQ (reference sequence). This CDR3 comprises 13 residues. The DNA for the CDR3 is TGTGCCAGCAGCTTAGATGTCGGTGAAAAACTGTTTTTT. Encoded protein: CASSLDVGEKLFF.

At least ten counts were recorded for this clonotype. V and J are TRBV27 and TRBJ2-1; 9 bases fit TRBD1. V shed 8 bases, J shed 6 bases, and the junction held 11 bases outside the gene matches. The CDR3 loop spans 15 amino acids. Germline V CDR1 and CDR2: MNHEY, SMNVEV (reference sequence). The CDR3 nucleotides read TGTGCCAGCGCACCCTCGGGACAGGGCTTCAATGAGCAGTTCTTC. Translation: CASAPSGQGFNEQFF.

Ten or more counts support this clonotype. The V gene is TRBV2, the J gene TRBJ2-5; a weak D match, TRBD2 (6 bases). The CDR3 runs to 15 residues. Germline CDR1 and CDR2: SNHLY and FYNNEI. With 4 bases removed from V and 5 bases from J, the gap between germline ends came to 17 bases. The CDR3 sequence is CASSGSTGVWETQYF. The CDR3 nucleotides are TGTGCCAGCAGTGGATCTACGGGAGTGTGGGAGACCCAGTACTTC. Full variable domain (outside the CDR3, taken from reference TRBV2 and TRBJ2-5): EPEVTQTPSHQVTQMGQEVILRCVPISNHLYFYWYRQILGQKVEFLVSFYNNEISEKSEIFDDQFSVERPDGSNFTLKIRSTKLEDSAMYFCASSGSTGVWETQYFGPGTRLLVL.

This clonotype was picked up a small number of times. The V and J genes are TRBV9 and TRBJ2-3, with D maybe TRBD1 (5 bases). V was pared by 3 bases and J by 1 base, with 12 bases between. Germline CDR1 reads SGDLS; CDR2 reads YYNGEE. This CDR3 has 15 amino acids. CDR3 sequence: CASSAHGAGTDTQYF. Written as DNA, the CDR3 is TGTGCCAGCAGCGCCCATGGGGCCGGCACAGATACGCAGTATTTT.

This clonotype was counted many times. The chain is built from TRBV11-2 and TRBJ2-7, with D hard to call. The CDR3 is 11 amino acids. The germline gives CDR1 SGHAT, CDR2 FQNNGV. Trimming removed 8 bases from V and 6 bases from J, with 11 bases in between. CDR3 in DNA: TGTGCCAGCGCTGAGGCAGGCGAGCAGTACTTC. It encodes CASAEAGEQYF.

This clonotype was picked up many times. The chain joins TRBV6-1 to TRBJ2-3, with D unclear. The CDR3 loop spans 14 amino acids. V lost 6 bases to trimming and J lost 2 bases, with 12 bases between them. Germline assignment: CDR1 MNHNS and CDR2 SASEGT. CDR3 residues: CASRVRSNTDTQYF. As DNA, the CDR3 is TGTGCCAGCAGGGTTAGGAGCAACACAGATACGCAGTATTTT.

As concerns this clonotype: A clone one base away is much larger, so this may be a read error. The CDR3 end shows no conserved phenylalanine or tryptophan, and so a read error is likely. The chain employs TRBV2 and TRBJ2-5, with TRBD2 matching 7 bases. Germline CDR1 and CDR2: SNHLY and FYNNEI. The CDR3 sequence is 15 residues long. V lost 8 bases to trimming and J lost 3 bases; unmatched junction nucleotides: 12. CDR3 sequence (DNA): TGTGCCAGCTCTCACCCGGCGGGGGACGAAGAGACCCAGTACTCC. Protein product: CASSHPAGDEETQYS.

This chain uses TRBV20-1 with TRBJ1-6, with 9 positions matching TRBD1. The CDR3 spans 15 residues. The germline V gene has CDR1 DFQATT and CDR2 SNEGSKA (reference sequence). The V segment lost 1 base and the J segment 6 bases; nucleotides outside the gene matches: 4. CDR3 protein: CSARGGGQGNSPLHF. The CDR3 DNA follows: TGCAGTGCTAGAGGAGGGGGACAGGGTAATTCACCCCTCCACTTT.

This clonotype has a count of ten or more. The chain uses TRBV20-1 and TRBJ2-4; unclear D gene. V lost 1 base to trimming and J lost 6 bases, with 13 bases between them. The germline gives CDR1 DFQATT, CDR2 SNEGSKA (reference sequence). The CDR3 has 14 amino acids. The CDR3 region has the DNA TGCAGTGCTAGAGGACCCCTAGGTCGAAACATTCAGTACTTC. Residues: CSARGPLGRNIQYF.

This clonotype was seen repeatedly, ten times or more. V usage is TRBV7-3 and J usage is TRBJ2-3; tentatively, D is TRBD1 (6 bases). The CDR3 is made up of 16 amino acids. Germline V lookup: CDR1 SGHTA, CDR2 FQGTGA. V was trimmed by 2 bases and J by 0 bases, leaving 12 bases between them. The chain's CDR3 is CASSLGGDRSTDTQYF. CDR3 DNA: TGTGCCAGCAGCTTAGGGGGCGACAGAAGCACAGATACGCAGTATTTT.

This clonotype has a count of ten or more. V and J are TRBV5-1 and TRBJ1-1, with 7 bases matching TRBD1. Germline V gene sequence: CDR1 SGHRS, CDR2 YFSETQ. V shed 3 bases, J shed 0 bases, and the junction held 5 bases outside the gene matches. The CDR3 is made up of 15 amino acids. Here the CDR3 DNA reads TGCGCCAGCAGCTGGGCACAGGGGATGAACACTGAAGCTTTCTTT. Translating it yields CASSWAQGMNTEAFF.

This chain links TRBV28 with TRBJ2-7, with 9 bases aligning to TRBD2. The ends lost 2 bases at V and 1 base at J; junction bases unmatched: 3. Germline V gene data show CDR1 as MDHEN and CDR2 as SYDVKM. This CDR3 has 15 residues. The CDR3 DNA reads as TGTGCCAGCAGTTTAGCGGGGGGGGATTCCTACGAGCAGTACTTC. Its protein product is CASSLAGGDSYEQYF.

This clonotype was detected ten times or more. V is TRBV5-1 and J is TRBJ1-1, with TRBD1 matching 9 bases. The CDR3 length is 20 residues. Per the germline V gene, CDR1 is SGHRS and CDR2 is YFSETQ. The junction had 16 bases not matched to a gene; V was cut back by 1 base and J by 0 bases. DNA of the CDR3: TGCGCCAGCAGCTTGTATTCCCCGTCCCGGGACAGGGTTGTGAACACTGAAGCTTTCTTT. It yields the protein CASSLYSPSRDRVVNTEAFF. The complete variable domain, with remaining parts taken from reference TRBV5-1 and TRBJ1-1, reads KAGVTQTPRYLIKTRGQQVTLSCSPISGHRSVSWYQQTPGQGLQFLFEYFSETQRNKGNFPGRFSGRQFSNSRSEMNVSTLELGDSALYLCASSLYSPSRDRVVNTEAFFGQGTRLTVV.

This clonotype was recorded at least ten times. The J gene is TRBJ2-3, the V gene TRBV5-1; 14 bases line up with TRBD2. CDR1 is SGHRS and CDR2 is YFSETQ in the germline V gene. The CDR3 is made up of 17 amino acids. With V trimmed by 3 bases and J by 2 bases, 5 bases remained unmatched. CDR3 coding DNA: TGCGCCAGCAGCTACGGGACTAGCGGGGGATTCACAGATACGCAGTATTTT. Translating it yields CASSYGTSGGFTDTQYF.

This clonotype has a handful of counts. The chain has TRBV7-9 and TRBJ2-1; D is perhaps TRBD2 (5 bases). V lost 2 bases to trimming and J lost 6 bases, with 14 bases between them. Germline CDR1 SEHNR, CDR2 FQNEAQ (reference sequence). CDR3 length: 15 residues. The chain's CDR3 is CASSLWGRGGNEQFF. For the CDR3, the DNA is TGTGCCAGCAGCTTATGGGGTCGGGGTGGCAATGAGCAGTTCTTC.

This clonotype appeared many times. The V gene is TRBV20-1, the J gene TRBJ1-1; TRBD1 is a possible D gene (6 bases). Germline V gene lookup returns CDR1 DFQATT and CDR2 SNEGSKA (reference sequence). With 3 bases removed from V and 1 base from J, the gap between germline ends came to 18 bases. This CDR3 has 16 residues. CDR3: CSARSRVGAGNTEAFF. In DNA form, the CDR3 reads TGCAGTGCTAGGTCTCGTGTGGGGGCCGGGAACACTGAAGCTTTCTTT.

This clonotype was seen at least ten times. The chain couples TRBV4-3 to TRBJ2-5; D may be TRBD2 (6 bases). The V end lost 3 bases, the J end lost 2 bases, and 16 bases lay between the germline ends. This CDR3 is 16 amino acids long. CDR1 is LGHNA, CDR2 YSLEER, per germline. This CDR3 is CASSQGGEGVQETQYF. CDR3 bases: TGCGCCAGCAGCCAGGGGGGTGAAGGAGTACAAGAGACCCAGTACTTC.

V gene TRBV13 combines with J gene TRBJ2-2; D may be TRBD1 (7 bases). CDR3 length: 17 amino acids. The V and J ends lost 1 base and 6 bases respectively, with 18 bases between them. Germline V gene sequence: CDR1 PRHDT, CDR2 FYEKMQ (reference sequence). DNA of the CDR3: TGTGCCAGCAGCTTAGAGCGACAGGGAGGCGGTTCCGGGGAGCTGTTTTTT. It codes for CASSLERQGGGSGELFF.

At least ten counts were recorded for this clonotype. This sequence joins TRBV5-6 and TRBJ1-1; D is perhaps TRBD1 (5 bases). This CDR3 comprises 15 residues. Germline V lookup: CDR1 SGHDT, CDR2 YYEEEE. The V and J ends lost 1 base and 6 bases respectively, with 16 bases between them. The DNA of the CDR3 is TGTGCCAGCAGCTTGTGGCAGGGAAGGATGGCTGAAGCTTTCTTT. Its translation is CASSLWQGRMAEAFF.

In this sample, this clonotype turned up many times. DNA of the CDR3: TGTGCCTGGAGTGACCCACAGGGAGTCGCGACTGAAGCTTTCTTT. Its translation: CAWSDPQGVATEAFF. The rearrangement uses TRBV30 and TRBJ1-1, with a possible D match to TRBD1 (6 bases). Germline loops: CDR1 GTSNPN, CDR2 SVGIG (reference sequence). V was clipped by 1 base and J by 5 bases, with 17 bases between them. The CDR3 is made up of 15 amino acids. Full variable domain (missing parts from reference TRBV30 and TRBJ1-1): SQTIHQWPATLVQPVGSPLSLECTVEGTSNPNLYWYRQAAGRGLQLLFYSVGIGQISSEVPQNLSASRPQDRQFILSSKKLLLSDSGFYLCAWSDPQGVATEAFFGQGTRLTVV.

This rearrangement joins TRBV5-1 to TRBJ1-1; possibly TRBD1 for D (5 bases). CDR3 size: 14 residues. V was shortened by 3 bases and J by 7 bases, with 16 bases between the two germline ends. Germline values: CDR1 SGHRS, CDR2 YFSETQ. In nucleotides, the CDR3 is TGCGCCAGCAGCTGGGCCGGGACCGAAATTGAAGCTTTCTTT. This gives the protein CASSWAGTEIEAFF.